The 22 T cell receptor beta chains in this list originate from one sample, sequenced in a study of cytomegalovirus exposure and HLA in healthy donors. The study ran its PCR with 60 Vbeta and 13 Jbeta primers. This table comes from immunoSEQ multiplex PCR, and its TCRdb copy is limited to in-frame clones, with some not included. The table shows about 150,000 clones, with about 60% occurring only once. Sequencing was carried out using PBMCs. All receptors come from a woman in her sixties or seventies in good health and CMV-seropositive.

Only one count was recorded for this clone. The DNA for the CDR3 is TGCGCCAGCAGCCTCGGGACTAGCGGGCCAGGGCCCTACAATGAGCAGTTCTTC. It codes for CASSLGTSGPGPYNEQFF. The J gene is TRBJ2-1, the V gene TRBV5-1; 12 nucleotides agree with TRBD2. The junction had 10 bases not matched to a gene; V was cut back by 4 bases and J by 2 bases. Germline V CDR1 and CDR2: SGHRS, YFSETQ. This CDR3 is 18 amino acids long.

This chain uses TRBV4-2 with TRBJ2-2; 8 nucleotides agree with TRBD1. Germline V gene lookup returns CDR1 LGHNA and CDR2 YNFKEQ. This CDR3 is 15 amino acids long. V shed 1 base and J 6 bases; nucleotides not matched to a gene: 4. The CDR3 loop is CASSQGQGQSGELFF. In DNA, the CDR3 is TGTGCCAGCAGCCAAGGACAGGGGCAATCCGGGGAGCTGTTTTTT.

This clone was found a few times. The chain uses TRBV10-3 and TRBJ2-1, with 8 bases matching TRBD2. CDR3 length: 14 amino acids. The germline V gene has CDR1 ENHRY and CDR2 SYGVKD. V trimming: 8 bases; J trimming: 6 bases; junction bases outside the gene matches: 9. The CDR3 here is CAIHPSGTSNEQFF. The CDR3 coding sequence is TGTGCCATCCACCCTTCCGGGACTAGCAATGAGCAGTTCTTC.

The table lists this clone with a count of one. The sample holds other DNA sequences that translate to the same CDR3. The chain uses TRBV27 and TRBJ1-2; TRBD1 matches 8 bases. Looked up from germline, CDR1 is MNHEY and CDR2 is SMNVEV (reference sequence). The V and J ends lost 6 bases and 3 bases, in that order; junction bases with no gene match: 3. The length of the CDR3 is 13 residues. Here the CDR3 DNA reads TGTGCCAGCAGCTTGACAGGGGACTATGGCTACACCTTC. As protein: CASSLTGDYGYTF.

The table lists this clone with a few counts. This rearrangement joins TRBV7-2 to TRBJ2-7; D may be TRBD1 (6 bases). The CDR3 has 15 amino acids. Germline CDR1 reads SGHTA; CDR2 reads FQGNSA. The germline V and J ends were trimmed by 5 bases and 7 bases, with 21 bases remaining between them. CDR3 DNA: TGTGCCAGCAGCAAGCCTCCAGGGGAACAACGTGAGCAGTACTTC. Encoded protein: CASSKPPGEQREQYF.

The chain joins TRBV7-2 to TRBJ2-7, with TRBD2 matching over 9 bases. The germline gives CDR1 SGHTA, CDR2 FQGNSA. The CDR3 length is 15 residues. V dropped 6 bases and J dropped 0; count of bases not matched to a gene: 6. Here the CDR3 reads CASSLRTSASYEQYF. The CDR3 bases are TGTGCCAGCAGTTTAAGGACTAGCGCCTCCTACGAGCAGTACTTC.

The CDR3 loop reads CASSLGGGYQETQYF. The CDR3 DNA follows: TGTGCCAGCAGTTTAGGCGGGGGCTACCAAGAGACCCAGTACTTC. The chain employs TRBV28 and TRBJ2-5; D is perhaps TRBD2 (7 bases). V gave up 2 bases and J gave up 0 bases, with 10 bases separating them. The CDR3 is 15 residues long. CDR1 is MDHEN and CDR2 is SYDVKM in the germline V gene.

In this sample, this clone turned up a few times. Other DNA sequences in the same sample also yield this CDR3. The chain couples TRBV5-4 to TRBJ2-7; maybe TRBD2 (6 bases). V was shortened by 4 bases and J by 6 bases, with 26 bases between the two germline ends. The CDR3 is 17 amino acids. Looked up from germline, CDR1 is SGHNT and CDR2 is YYREEE (reference sequence). This CDR3 reads CASSPRGVSGSSLEQYF. The DNA for the CDR3 is TGTGCCAGCAGCCCCCGCGGGGTTAGCGGCAGCTCACTCGAGCAGTACTTC.

As for this clone: At the DNA level, this CDR3 is encoded by other sequences in the same sample as well. The V gene is TRBV29-1, the J gene TRBJ2-5; possible D gene TRBD1, 6 bases. CDR1 and CDR2 (germline): SQVTM, ANQGSEA. CDR3 size: 12 residues. The V gene lost 6 bases and the J gene lost 2 bases, with 10 bases spanning the gap. The CDR3 protein is CSVPDRQETQYF. The CDR3 coding sequence is TGCAGCGTCCCGGACAGACAAGAGACCCAGTACTTC. Looking up the rest from reference TRBV29-1 and TRBJ2-5 gives the full variable domain: SAVISQKPSRDICQRGTSLTIQCQVDSQVTMMFWYRQQPGQSLTLIATANQGSEATYESGFVIDKFPISRPNLTFSTLTVSNMSPEDSSIYLCSVPDRQETQYFGPGTRLLVL.

The CDR3 region has the DNA TGTGCCAGCAGTGGGACTAGCGGGAGTTCGGAGACCCAGTACTTC. Its protein product is CASSGTSGSSETQYF. The chain recombines TRBV28 with TRBJ2-5, with 14 bases aligning to TRBD2. The CDR3 extends over 15 amino acids. Germline V CDR1 and CDR2: MDHEN, SYDVKM. J was trimmed by 5 bases and V by 5 bases; bases with no gene match: 4.

With regard to this clone: The junction departs from germline at one end; a sequencing error may be responsible. Here the CDR3 DNA reads TGTGCCAGCAGTGATAGCTTTAATGAAAAACTGTTTTTC. This codes for CASSDSFNEKLFF. The chain uses TRBV25-1 and TRBJ1-4; no definite D call. Germline V gene sequence: CDR1 MGHDK, CDR2 SYGVNS. The CDR3 runs to 13 residues.

This sequence joins TRBV4-3 and TRBJ2-5; TRBD2 matches at 9 bases. Germline CDR1 LGHNA, CDR2 YSLEER. With V trimmed by 0 bases and J by 5 bases, 7 bases remained unmatched. The CDR3 spans 16 residues. This CDR3 is CASSQDHSSGSETQYF. The DNA for the CDR3 is TGCGCCAGCAGCCAAGATCATAGTAGCGGGAGCGAGACCCAGTACTTC.

This clone was counted between two and nine times. The V call is TRBV4-1, the J call TRBJ2-2, with D perhaps TRBD1 (5 bases). The CDR3 extends over 15 amino acids. Germline V gene lookup returns CDR1 MGHRA and CDR2 YSYEKL. V lost 4 bases and J lost 1, with 10 bases in between. CDR3 sequence reads: CASSLFGQNTGELFF. CDR3 sequence (DNA): TGCGCCAGCAGCCTCTTCGGACAGAACACCGGGGAGCTGTTTTTT.

V is TRBV5-1 and J is TRBJ2-1; 7 bases are shared with TRBD2. Germline V gene sequence: CDR1 SGHRS, CDR2 YFSETQ. This CDR3 is built from 14 residues. The J segment lost 8 bases and the V segment lost 1 base, leaving 6 bases of the junction unmatched. The CDR3 DNA reads TGCGCCAGCAGCTTGCGGCGGGAGAGCGATGAGCAGTTCTTC. Residues: CASSLRRESDEQFF. The full variable domain, completed using reference TRBV5-1 and TRBJ2-1, is KAGVTQTPRYLIKTRGQQVTLSCSPISGHRSVSWYQQTPGQGLQFLFEYFSETQRNKGNFPGRFSGRQFSNSRSEMNVSTLELGDSALYLCASSLRRESDEQFFGPGTRLTVL.

J is TRBJ1-6 and V is TRBV5-1; possible D gene TRBD1, 6 bases. Trimming removed 3 bases from V and 6 bases from J, with 10 bases in between. CDR3 length: 14 amino acids. The germline V gene has CDR1 SGHRS and CDR2 YFSETQ. CDR3 nucleotides: TGCGCCAGCAGCTGGGACATAGCTAATTCACCCCTCCACTTT. Encoded protein: CASSWDIANSPLHF. The entire variable domain, with the rest obtained from reference TRBV5-1 and TRBJ1-6, is as follows: KAGVTQTPRYLIKTRGQQVTLSCSPISGHRSVSWYQQTPGQGLQFLFEYFSETQRNKGNFPGRFSGRQFSNSRSEMNVSTLELGDSALYLCASSWDIANSPLHFGNGTRLTVT.

CDR3 in DNA: TGTGCCAGCAGTTACTGGCTGGGAGTAGATACGCAGTATTTT. Protein: CASSYWLGVDTQYF. The J gene is TRBJ2-3, the V gene TRBV6-5, with a tentative D call TRBD2 (5 bases). V dropped 1 base and J dropped 5 bases, with 10 bases sitting between them. CDR1 is MNHEY and CDR2 is SVGAGI in the germline V gene. The CDR3 length is 14 residues.

This clone came up a few times. The gene calls are TRBV5-5 and TRBJ1-5; D is unresolved. The V and J ends lost 5 bases and 4 bases respectively, with 10 bases between them. The V gene's germline CDR1 is SGHKS and CDR2 YYEKEE (reference sequence). The CDR3 covers 13 residues. The CDR3 loop is CASSVTGNQPQHF. DNA for the CDR3: TGTGCCAGCAGTGTGACGGGGAATCAGCCCCAGCATTTT.

The chain recombines TRBV6-1 with TRBJ2-7; 7 positions match TRBD2. Germline CDR1 and CDR2: MNHNS and SASEGT. This CDR3 contains 13 residues. V gave up 7 bases and J gave up 3 bases; unmatched junction bases: 6. The CDR3 region is CASTPGGYYEQYF. CDR3 coding DNA: TGTGCCAGCACCCCGGGAGGCTACTACGAGCAGTACTTC.

This clone turned up a few times. The chain employs TRBV27 and TRBJ1-2, with TRBD1 matching over 10 bases. CDR1 and CDR2 from the germline V gene are MNHEY and SMNVEV (reference sequence). This CDR3 is 15 amino acids long. V was pared by 5 bases and J by 5 bases, with 8 bases of the junction left unmatched. Here the CDR3 DNA reads TGTGCCAGCAGTGCGACAGGGGGCGTGCAATATGGCTACACCTTC. This codes for CASSATGGVQYGYTF.

V usage is TRBV6-1 and J usage is TRBJ2-7; D possibly corresponds to TRBD1 (6 bases). This CDR3 is built from 14 residues. Trimming removed 7 bases from V and 1 base from J, with 14 bases in between. Germline CDR1 is MNHNS and CDR2 is SASEGT. The CDR3 DNA follows: TGTGCCAGCAAGGACAGCGAAGTGTCCTACGAGCAGTACTTC. Translation gives CASKDSEVSYEQYF.

J is TRBJ2-1 and V is TRBV5-4, with TRBD2 matching over 10 bases. The CDR3 covers 15 residues. Germline CDR1 reads SGHNT; CDR2 reads YYREEE (reference sequence). Trimming at V came to 3 bases and at J to 4 bases, leaving 4 bases not matched to a gene. CDR3 DNA sequence: TGTGCCAGCAGCTCGGGACTAGCGACGTACAATGAGCAGTTCTTC. It encodes CASSSGLATYNEQFF. The whole variable domain, filled in from reference TRBV5-4 and TRBJ2-1, reads ETGVTQSPTHLIKTRGQQVTLRCSSQSGHNTVSWYQQALGQGPQFIFQYYREEENGRGNFPPRFSGLQFPNYSSELNVNALELDDSALYLCASSSGLATYNEQFFGPGTRLTVL.

The J gene is TRBJ2-7, the V gene TRBV4-3; 11 bases agree with TRBD2. Per germline, CDR1 LGHNA and CDR2 YSLEER. The CDR3 covers 15 residues. With 3 bases clipped from V and 4 bases from J, the junction kept 5 bases outside the gene matches. The chain's CDR3 is CASSQIAGGMYEQYF. DNA for the CDR3: TGCGCCAGCAGCCAGATAGCGGGAGGGATGTACGAGCAGTACTTC.